These 20 T cell receptor beta chains were all obtained from the same sample, sequenced in a study of CD8+CD57+ T cells in acquired aplastic anemia (dated by TCRdb to 2017 to 2018). Instrument on record: Illumina HiSeq 2000. Profiling of TCR beta VDJ combinations and CDR3 sequences used genomic DNA as the template. TCRdb itself trimmed the public reads at Q25 with fastp, ran MiXCR and retained productive beta chains. CDR3 protein sequences are deduplicated, and each keeps its most common genes and DNA. This sample is represented by 150,000 to 200,000 distinct CDR3 sequences; roughly half of them were singletons. Under 2% of the sample rests with the top ten. Flow cytometry had shown CD8+CD57+ cell expansion in the patients selected for sequencing. The sample was sorted CD4+, CD8+, or CD8+CD57+ T cells (not recorded which) from PBMCs. The receptors come from a human donor with aplastic anemia.

Points on this clonotype: At one end the junction does not follow the germline gene, possibly because of a read error. As DNA, the CDR3 is TGTGCCAGTAGTACGACAGGGGGCGCGGGCACCGGGGGGCTGTTTTTT. Its translation is CASSTTGGAGTGGLFF. This chain joins TRBV19 and TRBJ2-2; 10 nucleotides match TRBD1. Looked up from germline, CDR1 is LNHDA and CDR2 is SQIVND (reference sequence). This CDR3 has 16 amino acids.

The chain employs TRBV29-1 and TRBJ2-7; 8 nucleotides line up with TRBD1. After removal of 6 bases from V and 4 bases from J, the junction contained 5 bases not matched to a gene. CDR3 length: 12 residues. Germline V gene lookup returns CDR1 SQVTM and CDR2 ANQGSEA. Here the CDR3 DNA reads TGCAGCGTGGGGGACAGGCCATACGAGCAGTACTTC. Protein: CSVGDRPYEQYF.

This clonotype was seen just once. The chain employs TRBV7-2 and TRBJ1-2; D gene unclear. The CDR3 is 13 residues long. Trimming took 7 bases from V and 4 from J, leaving 13 bases between them. Looked up from germline, CDR1 is SGHTA and CDR2 is FQGNSA. The CDR3 nucleotides read TGTGCCAGCACAAGGCGGGATATCTATGGCTACACCTTC. It encodes CASTRRDIYGYTF. The complete variable domain, with remaining parts taken from reference TRBV7-2 and TRBJ1-2, reads GAGVSQSPSNKVTEKGKDVELRCDPISGHTALYWYRQSLGQGLEFLIYFQGNSAPDKSGLPSDRFSAERTGGSVSTLTIQRTQQEDSAVYLCASTRRDIYGYTFGSGTRLTVV.

This clonotype was detected many times. The rearrangement links TRBV3-1 to TRBJ2-5; D may be TRBD2 (5 bases). This CDR3 has 17 residues. CDR1 LGHDT and CDR2 YNNKEL come from the germline V gene (reference sequence). V lost 1 base to trimming and J lost 4 bases, with 19 bases between them. The CDR3 loop reads CASSQGSQASQGETQYF. CDR3 nucleotide sequence: TGTGCCAGCAGCCAAGGTAGCCAGGCTAGCCAAGGAGAGACCCAGTACTTC.

This clonotype was recorded many times. The rearrangement links TRBV24-1 to TRBJ1-2; TRBD1 is a possible D gene (5 bases). This CDR3 region has 19 residues. CDR1 KGHDR and CDR2 SFDVKD come from the germline V gene. With 4 bases removed from V and 2 bases from J, the gap between germline ends came to 25 bases. The CDR3 sequence: CATSDPCPPGAPTNYGYTF. CDR3 sequence (DNA): TGTGCCACCAGTGACCCCTGCCCACCTGGGGCGCCCACAAACTATGGCTACACCTTC.

This clonotype was observed a few times. J is TRBJ2-6 and V is TRBV7-9; D uncertain. The ends were cut back, 6 bases at V and 0 bases at J, with 9 bases in the middle. In germline, CDR1 is SEHNR, CDR2 FQNEAQ (reference sequence). CDR3 length: 15 residues. In nucleotides, the CDR3 is TGTGCCAGCAGTACCGGTTACTCTGGGGCCAACGTCCTGACTTTC. Translating it yields CASSTGYSGANVLTF.

The J gene is TRBJ1-3, the V gene TRBV25-1; D is possibly TRBD1 (5 bases). V was shortened by 2 bases and J by 0 bases, with 14 bases between the two germline ends. CDR1 is MGHDK, CDR2 SYGVNS, per germline. CDR3 size: 17 residues. CDR3 amino acids: CASSEPPGGDSGNTIYF. As DNA, the CDR3 is TGTGCCAGCAGTGAACCGCCTGGGGGAGACTCTGGAAACACCATATATTTT.

The rearrangement joins TRBV9 to TRBJ2-7, with 7 positions matching TRBD2. CDR3 length: 13 residues. The germline gives CDR1 SGDLS, CDR2 YYNGEE. V was clipped by 3 bases and J by 7 bases; unmatched bases: 7. In DNA form, the CDR3 reads TGTGCCAGCAGCGCGGGGGGAGCTTTGGAGCAGTACTTC. Translating gives CASSAGGALEQYF. The full variable domain, with the rest looked up from reference TRBV9 and TRBJ2-7, is DSGVTQTPKHLITATGQRVTLRCSPRSGDLSVYWYQQSLDQGLQFLIQYYNGEERAKGNILERFSAQQFPDLHSELNLSSLELGDSALYFCASSAGGALEQYFGPGTRLTVT.

V is TRBV19 and J is TRBJ2-7, with 9 bases fitting TRBD2. Germline V CDR1 and CDR2: LNHDA, SQIVND (reference sequence). The CDR3 consists of 15 residues. With 3 bases clipped from V and 4 bases from J, the junction kept 7 bases outside the gene matches. The CDR3 sequence: CASSILAGGRYEQYF. CDR3 sequence (DNA): TGTGCCAGTAGTATTCTCGCGGGAGGGCGGTACGAGCAGTACTTC.

This clonotype came up a few times. The chain carries TRBV29-1 and TRBJ2-7; 9 positions match TRBD1. J lost 5 bases, V lost 4 bases, and 6 bases had no gene match. Germline values: CDR1 SQVTM, CDR2 ANQGSEA. CDR3 length: 13 residues. For the CDR3, the DNA is TGCAGCGTTGCATCGGGGACAGGGCACGAGCAGTACTTC. It translates to CSVASGTGHEQYF.

In this sample, this clonotype turned up many times. The chain employs TRBV7-3 and TRBJ2-1; D might be TRBD2 (7 bases). The CDR3 is 17 amino acids. V lost 0 bases and J lost 5, with 17 bases in between. The germline V gene has CDR1 SGHTA and CDR2 FQGTGA. The CDR3 DNA reads TGTGCCAGCAGCTTAACGGGCTCTGCGGGGGCAGACAATGAGCAGTTCTTC. Its translation is CASSLTGSAGADNEQFF.

This clonotype was counted ten times or more. V is TRBV7-2 and J is TRBJ1-5, with D perhaps matching TRBD1 (6 bases). With 2 bases removed from V and 7 bases from J, the gap between germline ends came to 15 bases. CDR3 length equals 15 residues. Germline values: CDR1 SGHTA, CDR2 FQGNSA. CDR3 protein: CASSLSQAGAQPQHF. Here the CDR3 DNA reads TGTGCCAGCAGCTTAAGCCAGGCAGGGGCGCAGCCCCAGCATTTT.

This clonotype was counted between two and nine times. The chain employs TRBV5-8 and TRBJ2-2, with TRBD1 identical over 12 bases. J gave up 6 bases and V 0 bases, and 3 bases lay outside the gene matches. There are 16 residues in the CDR3. The germline gives CDR1 SGHTS, CDR2 YDEGEE. The CDR3 spells CASSLAGQGAAGELFF. The CDR3 nucleotides read TGTGCCAGCAGCTTGGCGGGACAGGGGGCCGCCGGGGAGCTGTTTTTT.

This chain uses TRBV5-5 with TRBJ2-5; 7 bases are a match to TRBD1. There are 16 residues in the CDR3. With V trimmed by 2 bases and J by 5 bases, 12 bases remained unmatched. Germline CDR1 SGHKS, CDR2 YYEKEE (reference sequence). CDR3: CASSFEGAAIVETQYF. CDR3 bases: TGTGCCAGCAGCTTTGAGGGGGCGGCGATAGTGGAGACCCAGTACTTC.

CDR3 region: CAISGQNYEQYF. The CDR3 nucleotides are TGTGCCATCAGTGGACAGAACTACGAGCAGTACTTC. This sequence joins TRBV10-3 and TRBJ2-7, with D perhaps TRBD1 (5 bases). Trimming cost V 4 bases and J 3 bases, with 7 bases left between them. The germline V gene has CDR1 ENHRY and CDR2 SYGVKD. The CDR3 runs to 12 residues.

This clonotype showed up many times. The chain carries TRBV24-1 and TRBJ1-3; D is ambiguous. This CDR3 has 15 residues. The germline gives CDR1 KGHDR, CDR2 SFDVKD. V dropped 0 bases and J dropped 0 bases, with 5 bases sitting between them. For the CDR3, the DNA is TGTGCCACCAGTGATTTGCACTTCTCTGGAAACACCATATATTTT. As protein: CATSDLHFSGNTIYF.

The chain employs TRBV10-3 and TRBJ1-6, with a possible D match to TRBD1 (6 bases). The V end was cut by 10 bases, the J end by 10 bases, with 20 bases between. Per germline, CDR1 ENHRY and CDR2 SYGVKD. The CDR3 loop spans 14 amino acids. The CDR3: CASRTQGFVSPLHF. The CDR3 bases are TGTGCCAGCAGGACCCAGGGGTTCGTCTCACCCCTCCACTTT.

V and J are TRBV10-3 and TRBJ2-3; TRBD2 agrees at 7 bases. Germline V lookup: CDR1 ENHRY, CDR2 SYGVKD. This CDR3 spans 14 amino acids. Trimming removed 2 bases from V and 3 bases from J; junction bases left unmatched: 2. In DNA, the CDR3 is TGTGCCATCAGTGAGGGGGGGGAGACAGATACGCAGTATTTT. Protein: CAISEGGETDTQYF.

This clonotype has just one count. The rearrangement uses TRBV10-1 and TRBJ2-7; the match to TRBD2 covers 7 bases. V was clipped by 9 bases and J by 0 bases; unmatched bases: 5. Germline V gene lookup returns CDR1 WNHNN and CDR2 SYGVQD (reference sequence). The CDR3 consists of 13 residues. CDR3 coding DNA: TGCGCCAGGAGGGGCGGGAGCTCCTACGAGCAGTACTTC. This encodes CARRGGSSYEQYF.

A word on this clonotype: This may come from a read error, since a much larger clone is one base off. The CDR3 DNA reads as TGTGCCAGCAGGAAACAGGGGCGGGACACCGGGGAGCTGTTATTT. Translating gives CASRKQGRDTGELLF. V gene TRBV27 combines with J gene TRBJ2-2; tentative D call: TRBD1 (7 bases). Germline V CDR1 and CDR2: MNHEY, SMNVEV (reference sequence). The CDR3 spans 15 residues.